This entry features one T cell receptor beta chain sequence. Its antigen is still unknown. These data come from a study of cytomegalovirus exposure and HLA in healthy donors. Study-level results: Among donors in an Asian-associated ancestry cluster, a later analysis reportedly found fewer N-insertions than the roughly 700-donor mean. Previously analyzed data showed that most TCR beta V segments were productive at a frequency of about 87% or about 30%.

Regarding donors, all were healthy bone marrow donors. It was with 60 Vbeta and 13 Jbeta primers that the PCR ran. Profiling relied on immunoSEQ multiplex PCR, and the TCRdb table lists in-frame clones only, not all of them. This sample yields around 160,000 clones, of which around 77% are seen a single time; more than 2% belongs to the top ten. The CDR3 spans 12 residues. This TCR was sampled from a man between 45 and 60 years old in good health and CMV-seropositive. This rearrangement joins TRBV21-1 to TRBJ1-2. TRBV21-1 is listed as a pseudogene. The sample comprised PBMCs. CDR3 region: CASSSRGYGYTF. DNA of the CDR3: TGTGCCAGCAGCTCCCGGGGCTATGGCTACACCTTC.